This T cell receptor beta chain emerged from a study of blood T cell repertoires in COVID-19. Study context: Some COVID-19 samples were acute and others convalescent; all came from the United States, Italy and Spain.

One Seattle source followed patients from active infection through their disease course. This CDR3 is built from 13 residues. Germline CDR1 is SGHNT and CDR2 is YENEEA. Trimming cost V 5 bases and J 5 bases, with 10 bases left between them. Profiled with immunoSEQ multiplex PCR; TCRdb holds only in-frame clones, not every one. The sample lists just over 350,000 clones; 75% to 90% were seen once. Sequencing used peripheral blood. The sequence was collected from an older woman with COVID-19, enrolled during active disease. The V and J genes are TRBV11-3 and TRBJ2-1; D is ambiguous. The CDR3: CASSPQHDNEQFF. The CDR3, as DNA: TGTGCCAGCAGCCCTCAACACGACAATGAGCAGTTCTTC.